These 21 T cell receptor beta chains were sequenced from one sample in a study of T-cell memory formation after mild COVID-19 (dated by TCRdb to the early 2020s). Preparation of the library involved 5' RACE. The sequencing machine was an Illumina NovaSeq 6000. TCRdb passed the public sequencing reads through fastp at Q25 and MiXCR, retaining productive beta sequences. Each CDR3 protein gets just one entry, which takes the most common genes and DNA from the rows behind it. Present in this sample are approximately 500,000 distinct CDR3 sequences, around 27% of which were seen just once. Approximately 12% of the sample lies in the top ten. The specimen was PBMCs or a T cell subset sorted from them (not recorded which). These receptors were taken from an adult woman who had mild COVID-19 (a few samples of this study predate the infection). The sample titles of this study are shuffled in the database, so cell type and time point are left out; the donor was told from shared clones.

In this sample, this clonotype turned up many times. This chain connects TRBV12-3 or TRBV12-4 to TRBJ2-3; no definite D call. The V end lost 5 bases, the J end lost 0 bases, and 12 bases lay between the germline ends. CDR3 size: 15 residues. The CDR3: CASSHRTSSTDTQYF. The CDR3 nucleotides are TGTGCCAGCAGTCATAGGACGAGCAGCACAGATACGCAGTATTTT.

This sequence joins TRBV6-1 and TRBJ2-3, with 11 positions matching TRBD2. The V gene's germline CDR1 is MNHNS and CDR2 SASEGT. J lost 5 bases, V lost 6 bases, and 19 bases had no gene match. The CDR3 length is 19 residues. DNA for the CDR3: TGTGCCAGCAGGCTCCCCCCGGGACTAGCGGTTGGTTTGTTAGATACGCAGTATTTT. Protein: CASRLPPGLAVGLLDTQYF.

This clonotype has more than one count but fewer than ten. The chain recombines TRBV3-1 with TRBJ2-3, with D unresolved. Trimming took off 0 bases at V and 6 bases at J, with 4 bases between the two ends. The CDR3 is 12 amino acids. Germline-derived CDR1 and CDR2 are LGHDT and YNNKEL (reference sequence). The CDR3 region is CASSQDLDTQYF. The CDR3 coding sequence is TGTGCCAGCAGCCAAGATCTGGATACGCAGTATTTT.

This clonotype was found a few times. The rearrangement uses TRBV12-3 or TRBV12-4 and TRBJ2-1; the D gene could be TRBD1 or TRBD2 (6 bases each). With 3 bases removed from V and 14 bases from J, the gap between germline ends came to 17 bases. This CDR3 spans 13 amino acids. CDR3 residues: CASSFDAGHWEFF. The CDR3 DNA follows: TGTGCCAGCAGTTTCGATGCGGGACATTGGGAGTTCTTC.

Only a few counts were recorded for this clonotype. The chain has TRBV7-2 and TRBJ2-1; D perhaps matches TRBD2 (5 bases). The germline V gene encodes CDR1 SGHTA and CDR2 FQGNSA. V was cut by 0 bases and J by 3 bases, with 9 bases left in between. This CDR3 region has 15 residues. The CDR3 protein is CASSLAGANYNEQFF. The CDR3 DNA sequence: TGTGCCAGCAGCTTAGCGGGAGCCAACTACAATGAGCAGTTCTTC.

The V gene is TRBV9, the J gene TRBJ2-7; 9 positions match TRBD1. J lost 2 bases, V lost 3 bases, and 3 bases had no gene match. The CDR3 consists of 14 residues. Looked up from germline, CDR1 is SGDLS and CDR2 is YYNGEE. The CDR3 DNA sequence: TGTGCCAGCAGCGGCACAGGGGGCGCCTACGAGCAGTACTTC. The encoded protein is CASSGTGGAYEQYF.

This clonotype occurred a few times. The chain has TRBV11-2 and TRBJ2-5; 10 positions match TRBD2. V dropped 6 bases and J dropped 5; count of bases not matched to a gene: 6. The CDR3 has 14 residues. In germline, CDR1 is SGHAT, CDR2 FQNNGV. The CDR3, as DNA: TGTGCCAGCAGTAACCTGGGACTAGCGGAGACCCAGTACTTC. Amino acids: CASSNLGLAETQYF. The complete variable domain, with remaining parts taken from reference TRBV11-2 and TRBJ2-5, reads EAGVAQSPRYKIIEKRQSVAFWCNPISGHATLYWYQQILGQGPKLLIQFQNNGVVDDSQLPKDRFSAERLKGVDSTLKIQPAKLEDSAVYLCASSNLGLAETQYFGPGTRLLVL.

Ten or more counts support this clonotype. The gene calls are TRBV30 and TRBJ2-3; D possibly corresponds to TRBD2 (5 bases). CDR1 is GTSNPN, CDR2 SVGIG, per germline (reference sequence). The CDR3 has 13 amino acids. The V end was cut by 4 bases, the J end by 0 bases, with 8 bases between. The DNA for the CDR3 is TGTGCCTGGACCCAGCGGAGCACAGATACGCAGTATTTT. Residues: CAWTQRSTDTQYF.

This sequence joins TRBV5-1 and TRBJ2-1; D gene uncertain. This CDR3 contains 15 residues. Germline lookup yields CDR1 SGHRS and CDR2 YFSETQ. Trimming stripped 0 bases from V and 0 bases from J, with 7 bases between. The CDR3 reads CASSLDHFSYNEQFF. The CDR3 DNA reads TGCGCCAGCAGCTTGGATCACTTCTCCTACAATGAGCAGTTCTTC. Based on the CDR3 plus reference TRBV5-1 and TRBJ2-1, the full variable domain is KAGVTQTPRYLIKTRGQQVTLSCSPISGHRSVSWYQQTPGQGLQFLFEYFSETQRNKGNFPGRFSGRQFSNSRSEMNVSTLELGDSALYLCASSLDHFSYNEQFFGPGTRLTVL.

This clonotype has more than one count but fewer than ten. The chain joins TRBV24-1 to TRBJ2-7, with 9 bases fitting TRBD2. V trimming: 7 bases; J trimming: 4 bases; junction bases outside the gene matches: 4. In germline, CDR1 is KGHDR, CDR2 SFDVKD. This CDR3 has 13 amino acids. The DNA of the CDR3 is TGTGCCACCAGAGCTAGCGGGACTTACGAGCAGTACTTC. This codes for CATRASGTYEQYF.

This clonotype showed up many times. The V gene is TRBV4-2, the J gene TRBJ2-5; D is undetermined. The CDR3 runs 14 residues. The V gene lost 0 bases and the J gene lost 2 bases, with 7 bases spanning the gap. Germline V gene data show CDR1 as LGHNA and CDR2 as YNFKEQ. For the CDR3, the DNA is TGTGCCAGCAGCCAAGATACGATACAAGAGACCCAGTACTTC. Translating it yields CASSQDTIQETQYF.

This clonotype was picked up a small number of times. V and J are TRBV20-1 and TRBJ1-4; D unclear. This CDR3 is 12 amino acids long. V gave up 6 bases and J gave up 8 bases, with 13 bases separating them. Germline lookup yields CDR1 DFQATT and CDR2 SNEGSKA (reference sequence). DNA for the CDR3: TGCAGTGCCACCAACGGGTACGAAAAACTGTTTTTT. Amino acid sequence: CSATNGYEKLFF.

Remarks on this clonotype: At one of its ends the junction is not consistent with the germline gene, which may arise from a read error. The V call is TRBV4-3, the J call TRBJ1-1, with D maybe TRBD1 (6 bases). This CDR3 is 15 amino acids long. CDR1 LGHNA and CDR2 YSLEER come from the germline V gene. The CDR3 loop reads CASSQESRGDTEALF. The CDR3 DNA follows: TGCGCCAGCAGCCAAGAAAGCAGGGGAGATACTGAAGCTTTATTT.

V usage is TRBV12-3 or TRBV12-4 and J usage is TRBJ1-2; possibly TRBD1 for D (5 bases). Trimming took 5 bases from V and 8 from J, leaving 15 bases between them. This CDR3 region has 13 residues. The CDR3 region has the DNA TGTGCCAGCAGTGCGGGACTATCAGGCGGCTACACCTTC. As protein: CASSAGLSGGYTF.

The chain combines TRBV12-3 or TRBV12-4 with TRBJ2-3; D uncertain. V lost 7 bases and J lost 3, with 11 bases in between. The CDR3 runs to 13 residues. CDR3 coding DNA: TGTGCCAGCACCAAAACACAAACAGATACGCAGTATTTT. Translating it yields CASTKTQTDTQYF.

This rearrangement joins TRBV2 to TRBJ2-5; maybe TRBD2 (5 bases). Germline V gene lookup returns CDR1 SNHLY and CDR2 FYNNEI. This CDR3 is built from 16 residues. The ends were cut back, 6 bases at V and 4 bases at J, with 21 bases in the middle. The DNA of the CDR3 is TGTGCCAGCAGAGACTACCGGGTCACAAGGGCAGAGACCCAGTACTTC. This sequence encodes CASRDYRVTRAETQYF.

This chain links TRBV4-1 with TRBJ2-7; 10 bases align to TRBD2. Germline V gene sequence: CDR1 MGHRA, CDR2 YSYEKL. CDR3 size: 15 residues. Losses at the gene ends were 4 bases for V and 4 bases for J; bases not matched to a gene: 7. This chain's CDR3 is CASSRLLAGRYEQYF. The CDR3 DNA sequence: TGCGCCAGCAGCCGCCTACTAGCGGGAAGATACGAGCAGTACTTC.

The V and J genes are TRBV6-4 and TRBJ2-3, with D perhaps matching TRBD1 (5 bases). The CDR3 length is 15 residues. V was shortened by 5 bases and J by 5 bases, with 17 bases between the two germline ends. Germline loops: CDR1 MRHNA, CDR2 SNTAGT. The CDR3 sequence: CASSQHQGSGDTQYF. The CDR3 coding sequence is TGTGCCAGCAGTCAACATCAGGGTAGTGGAGATACGCAGTATTTT.

The CDR3 reads CASSSSTPGRVYEQYF. In nucleotides, the CDR3 is TGTGCCAGCAGTTCCTCAACCCCGGGACGGGTCTACGAGCAGTACTTC. This sequence joins TRBV12-3 or TRBV12-4 and TRBJ2-7, with D perhaps being TRBD1 or TRBD2 (5 bases each). The CDR3 has 16 amino acids. Trimming cost V 4 bases and J 3 bases, with 19 bases left between them.

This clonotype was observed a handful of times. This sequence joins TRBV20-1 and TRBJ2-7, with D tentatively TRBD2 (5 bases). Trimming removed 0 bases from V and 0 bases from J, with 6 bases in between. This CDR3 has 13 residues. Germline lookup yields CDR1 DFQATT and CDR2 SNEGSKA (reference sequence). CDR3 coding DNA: TGCAGTGCTAGAGACGGAGGCTCCTACGAGCAGTACTTC. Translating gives CSARDGGSYEQYF.

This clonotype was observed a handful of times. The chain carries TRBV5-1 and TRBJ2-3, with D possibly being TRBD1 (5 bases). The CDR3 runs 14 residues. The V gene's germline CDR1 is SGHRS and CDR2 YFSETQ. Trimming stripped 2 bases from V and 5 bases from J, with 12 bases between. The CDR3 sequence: CASSFFPGQDTQYF. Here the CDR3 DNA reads TGCGCCAGCAGCTTTTTCCCAGGGCAAGATACGCAGTATTTT. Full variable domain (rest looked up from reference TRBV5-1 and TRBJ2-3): KAGVTQTPRYLIKTRGQQVTLSCSPISGHRSVSWYQQTPGQGLQFLFEYFSETQRNKGNFPGRFSGRQFSNSRSEMNVSTLELGDSALYLCASSFFPGQDTQYFGPGTRLTVL.